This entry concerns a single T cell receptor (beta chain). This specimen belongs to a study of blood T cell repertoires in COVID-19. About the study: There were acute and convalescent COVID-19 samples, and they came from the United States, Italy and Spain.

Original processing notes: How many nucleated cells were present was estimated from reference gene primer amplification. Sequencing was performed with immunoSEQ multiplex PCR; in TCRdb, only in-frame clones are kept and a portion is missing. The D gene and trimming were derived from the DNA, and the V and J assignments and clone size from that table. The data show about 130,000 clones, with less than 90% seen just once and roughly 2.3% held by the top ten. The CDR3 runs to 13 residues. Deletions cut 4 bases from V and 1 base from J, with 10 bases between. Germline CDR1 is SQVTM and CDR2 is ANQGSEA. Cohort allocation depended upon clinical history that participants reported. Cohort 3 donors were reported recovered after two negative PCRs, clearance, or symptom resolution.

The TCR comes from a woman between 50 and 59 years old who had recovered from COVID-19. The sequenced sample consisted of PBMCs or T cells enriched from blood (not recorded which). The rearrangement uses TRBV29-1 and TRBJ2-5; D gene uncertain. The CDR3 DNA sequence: TGCAGCGTTGTTGTACAGCTCCAAGAGACCCAGTACTTC. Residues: CSVVVQLQETQYF.